This T cell receptor beta chain was sequenced in a study of blood T cell repertoires in COVID-19. Source study methods: Nucleated cell counts were estimated from reference gene primer amplification. Measured with immunoSEQ multiplex PCR; TCRdb has only the in-frame clones, and not every one. The V and J calls and clone size were taken over from that table, and D and trimming were inferred from the DNA. The table records about 200,000 clones, 80% to 90% of them present only once. CDR1 is SGHRS and CDR2 is YFSETQ in the germline V gene. J gave up 9 bases and V 3 bases, and 13 bases lay outside the gene matches. This CDR3 has 16 residues. The age range of participants was about 18 to 89 years, with residence in under 25 US areas. Clinical history reported by participants formed the basis on which cohorts were assigned.

Sequenced input: PBMCs or T cells enriched from blood (not recorded which). The TCR sequence derives from a woman in her thirties or forties with acute COVID-19. This chain joins TRBV5-1 and TRBJ2-1, with 9 bases aligning to TRBD2. The CDR3 DNA sequence: TGCGCCAGCAGCTACGCGGGGACTAGCAGGGGGGGTGAGCAGTTCTTC. Translating it yields CASSYAGTSRGGEQFF.